Below, one T cell receptor beta chain is given with its context. Its antigen remains unidentified. This specimen belongs to a study of cytomegalovirus exposure and HLA in healthy donors. The overall study: A later analysis reported the roughly 120 validation repertoires used the same platform as the roughly 700 first-cohort repertoires.

Study-wide points: Altogether, 150 to 200 TCR beta chains were recorded as cytomegalovirus-associated. As confirmed in vitro, a few CMV-associated chains were specific for CMV antigens. Rare sequences made up most TCRs, while some public TCRs were found in many donors.

The CDR3 spans 14 residues. V was trimmed by 1 base and J by 2 bases, leaving 10 bases between them. Germline assignment: CDR1 SGHRS and CDR2 YFSETQ. Some clones are missing from TCRdb's copy, which holds only in-frame ones; the method was immunoSEQ multiplex PCR. Found here are some 140,000 clones, around four fifths of them singletons; the top ten hold 25% to 30%. Sequences were obtained from PBMCs. This chain uses TRBV5-1 with TRBJ2-7, with D perhaps TRBD1 (6 bases). This sequence originates from a young man in good health and CMV-seropositive. CDR3 protein: CASSLTQGPYEQYF. The CDR3 nucleotides read TGCGCCAGCAGCTTGACACAGGGCCCCTACGAGCAGTACTTC.